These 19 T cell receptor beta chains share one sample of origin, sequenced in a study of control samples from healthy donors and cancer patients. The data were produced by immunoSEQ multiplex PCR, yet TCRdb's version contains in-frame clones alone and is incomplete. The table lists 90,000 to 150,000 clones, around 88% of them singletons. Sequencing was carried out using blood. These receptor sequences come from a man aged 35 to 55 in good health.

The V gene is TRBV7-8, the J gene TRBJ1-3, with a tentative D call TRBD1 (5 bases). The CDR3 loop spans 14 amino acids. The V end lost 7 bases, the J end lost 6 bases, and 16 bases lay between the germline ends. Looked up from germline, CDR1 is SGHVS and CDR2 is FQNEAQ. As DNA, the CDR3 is TGTGCCAGCACCACAACTAGGGGAGAAAACACCATATATTTT. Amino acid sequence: CASTTTRGENTIYF. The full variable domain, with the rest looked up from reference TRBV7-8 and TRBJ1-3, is GAGVSQSPRYKVAKRGQDVALRCDPISGHVSLFWYQQALGQGPEFLTYFQNEAQLDKSGLPSDRFFAERPEGSVSTLKIQRTQQEDSAVYLCASTTTRGENTIYFGEGSWLTVV.

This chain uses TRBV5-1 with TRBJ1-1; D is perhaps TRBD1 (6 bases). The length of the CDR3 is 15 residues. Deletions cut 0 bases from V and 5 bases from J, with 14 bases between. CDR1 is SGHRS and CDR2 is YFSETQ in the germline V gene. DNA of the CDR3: TGCGCCAGCAGCTTGGTATGGGGGCCGGGAACTGAAGCTTTCTTT. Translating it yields CASSLVWGPGTEAFF.

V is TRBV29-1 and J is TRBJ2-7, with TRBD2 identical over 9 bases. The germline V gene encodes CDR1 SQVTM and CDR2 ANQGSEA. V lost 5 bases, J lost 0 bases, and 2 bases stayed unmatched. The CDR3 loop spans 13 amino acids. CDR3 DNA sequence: TGCAGCGTTCTAGCGGGGCTCTCCTACGAGCAGTACTTC. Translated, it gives CSVLAGLSYEQYF.

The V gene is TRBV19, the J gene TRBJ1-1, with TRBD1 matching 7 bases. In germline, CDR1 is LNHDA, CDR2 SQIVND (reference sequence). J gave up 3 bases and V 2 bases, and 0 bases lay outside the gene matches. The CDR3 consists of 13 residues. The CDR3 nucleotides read TGTGCCAGTAGTATACAGGGGGACACTGAAGCTTTCTTT. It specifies CASSIQGDTEAFF.

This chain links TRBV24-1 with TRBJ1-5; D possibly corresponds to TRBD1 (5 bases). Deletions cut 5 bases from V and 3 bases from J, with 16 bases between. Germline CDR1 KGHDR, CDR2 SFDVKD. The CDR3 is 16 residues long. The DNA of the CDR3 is TGTGCCACCAGTGCTGGGCAGAAGGGGCCCAATCAGCCCCAGCATTTT. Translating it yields CATSAGQKGPNQPQHF.

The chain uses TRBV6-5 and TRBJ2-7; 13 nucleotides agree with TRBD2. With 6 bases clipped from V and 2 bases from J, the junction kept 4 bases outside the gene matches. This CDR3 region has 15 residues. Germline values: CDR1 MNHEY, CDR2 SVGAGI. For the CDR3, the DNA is TGTGCCAGCAGCCTGGGACTAGCGGGGACCTACGAGCAGTACTTC. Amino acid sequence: CASSLGLAGTYEQYF.

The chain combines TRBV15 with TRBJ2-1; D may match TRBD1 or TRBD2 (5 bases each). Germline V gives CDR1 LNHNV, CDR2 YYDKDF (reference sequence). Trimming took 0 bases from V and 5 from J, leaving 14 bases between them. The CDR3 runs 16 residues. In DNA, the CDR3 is TGTGCCACCAGCAGAGAGTGGGGGTCCGATGACAATGAGCAGTTCTTC. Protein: CATSREWGSDDNEQFF.

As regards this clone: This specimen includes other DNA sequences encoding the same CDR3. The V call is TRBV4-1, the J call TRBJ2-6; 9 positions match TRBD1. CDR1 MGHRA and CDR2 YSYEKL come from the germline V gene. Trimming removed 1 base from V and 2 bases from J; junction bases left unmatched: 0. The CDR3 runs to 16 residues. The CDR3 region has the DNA TGCGCCAGCAGCCAAGGACAGGGGGCTGGGGCCAACGTCCTGACTTTC. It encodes CASSQGQGAGANVLTF.

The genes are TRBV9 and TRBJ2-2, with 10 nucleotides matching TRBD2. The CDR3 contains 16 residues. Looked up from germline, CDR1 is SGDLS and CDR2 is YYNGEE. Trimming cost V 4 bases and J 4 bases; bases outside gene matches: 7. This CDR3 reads CASSPQRGGLTGELFF. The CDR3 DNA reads TGTGCCAGCAGCCCGCAGCGGGGGGGCCTCACCGGGGAGCTGTTTTTT.

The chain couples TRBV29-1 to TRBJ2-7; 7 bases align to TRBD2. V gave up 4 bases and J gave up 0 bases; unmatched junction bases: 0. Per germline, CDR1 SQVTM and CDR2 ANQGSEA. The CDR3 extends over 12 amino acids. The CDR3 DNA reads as TGCAGCGTTGCGGGGGGCTCCTACGAGCAGTACTTC. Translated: CSVAGGSYEQYF.

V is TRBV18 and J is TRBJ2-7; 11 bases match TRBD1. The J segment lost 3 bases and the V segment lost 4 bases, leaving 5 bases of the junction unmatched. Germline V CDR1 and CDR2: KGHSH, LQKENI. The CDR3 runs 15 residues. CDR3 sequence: CASSQGGTGGYEQYF. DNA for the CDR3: TGTGCCAGCTCACAAGGAGGGACAGGGGGCTACGAGCAGTACTTC.

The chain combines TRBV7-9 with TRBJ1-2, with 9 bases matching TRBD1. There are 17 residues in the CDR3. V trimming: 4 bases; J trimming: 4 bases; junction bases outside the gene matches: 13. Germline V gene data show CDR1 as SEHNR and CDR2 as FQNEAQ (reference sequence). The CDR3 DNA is TGTGCCAGCAGCTCGTCGGACAGGGGATCTTGGGGCTATGGCTACACCTTC. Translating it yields CASSSSDRGSWGYGYTF.

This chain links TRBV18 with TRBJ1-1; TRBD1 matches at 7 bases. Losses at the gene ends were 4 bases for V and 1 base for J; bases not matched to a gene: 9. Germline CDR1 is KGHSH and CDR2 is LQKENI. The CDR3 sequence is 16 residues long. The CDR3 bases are TGTGCCAGCTCACTTAACCTGGACAGGACGAACACTGAAGCTTTCTTT. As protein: CASSLNLDRTNTEAFF.

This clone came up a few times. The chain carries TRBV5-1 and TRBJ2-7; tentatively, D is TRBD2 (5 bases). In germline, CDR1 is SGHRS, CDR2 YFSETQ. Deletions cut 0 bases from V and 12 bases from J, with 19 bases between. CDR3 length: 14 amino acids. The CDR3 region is CASSLESLALNLYF. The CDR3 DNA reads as TGCGCCAGCAGCTTGGAATCTCTAGCTTTAAATCTGTACTTC.

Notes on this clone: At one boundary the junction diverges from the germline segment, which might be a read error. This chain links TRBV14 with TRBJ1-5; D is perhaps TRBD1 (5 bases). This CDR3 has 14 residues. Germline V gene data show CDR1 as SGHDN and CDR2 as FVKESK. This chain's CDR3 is CASSQGTPDQPQHF. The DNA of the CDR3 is TGTGCCAGCAGTCAAGGGACGCCGGATCAGCCCCAGCATTTT.

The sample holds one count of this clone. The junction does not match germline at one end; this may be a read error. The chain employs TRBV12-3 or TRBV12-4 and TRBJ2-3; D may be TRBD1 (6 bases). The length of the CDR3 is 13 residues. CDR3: CAIELFLGAGYRF. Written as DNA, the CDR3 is TGTGCCATCGAACTTTTCTTGGGGGCAGGGTATCGATTT.

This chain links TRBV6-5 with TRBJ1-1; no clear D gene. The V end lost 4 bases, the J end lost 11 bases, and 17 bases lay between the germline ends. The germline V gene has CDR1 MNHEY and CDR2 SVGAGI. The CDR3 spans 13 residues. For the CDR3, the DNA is TGTGCCAGCAGTTCCAAGGTGGGAGGTGTCGCTTTCTTT. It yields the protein CASSSKVGGVAFF.

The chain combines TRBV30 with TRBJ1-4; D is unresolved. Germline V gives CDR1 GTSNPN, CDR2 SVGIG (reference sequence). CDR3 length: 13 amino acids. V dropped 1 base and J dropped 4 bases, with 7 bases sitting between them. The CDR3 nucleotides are TGTGCCTGGAGTGACAGTTATAATGAAAAACTGTTTTTT. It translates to CAWSDSYNEKLFF.

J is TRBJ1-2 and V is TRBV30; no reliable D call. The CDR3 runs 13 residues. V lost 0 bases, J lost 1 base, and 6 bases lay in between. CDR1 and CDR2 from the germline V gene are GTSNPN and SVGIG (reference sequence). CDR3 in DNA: TGTGCCTGGAGTGTAGGACTTAACTATGGCTACACCTTC. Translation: CAWSVGLNYGYTF.